What follows are 14 T cell receptor beta chains derived from one specimen sequenced in a study of cytomegalovirus exposure and HLA in healthy donors. Some clones are missing from TCRdb's copy, which holds only in-frame ones; the method was immunoSEQ multiplex PCR. The table records fewer than 250,000 clones, approximately 87% of them present only once. The sequencing sample was made of PBMCs. Every receptor here comes from a man younger than 35 in good health and CMV-seronegative.

The gene calls are TRBV18 and TRBJ1-3, with D hard to call. The CDR3 runs 17 residues. With 3 bases removed from V and 2 bases from J, the gap between germline ends came to 17 bases. Germline V CDR1 and CDR2: KGHSH, LQKENI. The CDR3: CASSPQSRVAAGNTIYF. The CDR3 DNA reads TGTGCCAGCTCACCCCAATCCCGGGTCGCCGCTGGAAACACCATATATTTT.

This clone came up a few times. The rearrangement uses TRBV11-2 and TRBJ2-3; possible D gene TRBD1, 6 bases. Between the trimmed V and J ends, which lost 5 bases and 4 bases, there was a span of 16 bases. The CDR3 spans 15 residues. Germline V gives CDR1 SGHAT, CDR2 FQNNGV. For the CDR3, the DNA is TGTGCCAGCAGCCTCGGACAGCCAAGCCCAGATACGCAGTATTTT. Protein: CASSLGQPSPDTQYF.

This clone was found once. V and J are TRBV2 and TRBJ1-2; no clear D gene. Deletions cut 7 bases from V and 7 bases from J, with 13 bases between. Germline V gene lookup returns CDR1 SNHLY and CDR2 FYNNEI. The CDR3 consists of 12 residues. CDR3 sequence (DNA): TGTGCCAGCATTCGGCGGCCACCTGGCTACACCTTC. Its protein product is CASIRRPPGYTF.

This chain uses TRBV4-3 with TRBJ2-1; TRBD2 matches 9 bases. Germline V gene lookup returns CDR1 LGHNA and CDR2 YSLEER. With V trimmed by 0 bases and J by 8 bases, 5 bases remained unmatched. The CDR3 is 15 residues long. The CDR3 loop is CASSQELAGWYEQFF. CDR3 nucleotide sequence: TGCGCCAGCAGCCAAGAACTAGCGGGTTGGTATGAGCAGTTCTTC.

This chain links TRBV4-3 with TRBJ1-2; D remains ambiguous. The germline V gene has CDR1 LGHNA and CDR2 YSLEER. CDR3 size: 13 residues. V dropped 2 bases and J dropped 3 bases, with 7 bases sitting between them. The CDR3 reads CASSQTTYYGYTF. The DNA of the CDR3 is TGCGCCAGCAGCCAAACGACTTACTATGGCTACACCTTC.

V is TRBV18 and J is TRBJ1-6; D unclear. Germline CDR1 reads KGHSH; CDR2 reads LQKENI. The CDR3 runs 16 residues. V was pared by 0 bases and J by 10 bases, with 16 bases between. As DNA, the CDR3 is TGTGCCAGCTCACCACCAGATGAGGTTCGCCGATCACCCCTCCACTTT. Encoded protein: CASSPPDEVRRSPLHF. The complete variable domain, with remaining parts taken from reference TRBV18 and TRBJ1-6, reads NAGVMQNPRHLVRRRGQEARLRCSPMKGHSHVYWYRQLPEEGLKFMVYLQKENIIDESGMPKERFSAEFPKEGPSILRIQQVVRGDSAAYFCASSPPDEVRRSPLHFGNGTRLTVT.

The V call is TRBV9, the J call TRBJ1-1; 8 bases align to TRBD1. With V trimmed by 4 bases and J by 5 bases, 16 bases remained unmatched. In germline, CDR1 is SGDLS, CDR2 YYNGEE. The CDR3 has 17 residues. The CDR3, as DNA: TGTGCCAGCAGCCCTCACCCCCTTGGACAGGGAGGAACTGAAGCTTTCTTT. The encoded protein is CASSPHPLGQGGTEAFF.

This chain joins TRBV11-2 and TRBJ2-7; the D gene is possibly TRBD2 (5 bases). This CDR3 region has 14 residues. Between the trimmed V and J ends, which lost 2 bases and 2 bases, there was a span of 10 bases. CDR1 and CDR2 from the germline V gene are SGHAT and FQNNGV. The CDR3 reads CASSLPTRTYEQYF. The CDR3 DNA sequence: TGTGCCAGCAGCTTACCAACTAGAACCTACGAGCAGTACTTC.

The chain joins TRBV9 to TRBJ2-7; TRBD2 matches at 8 bases. This CDR3 contains 15 residues. Per the germline V gene, CDR1 is SGDLS and CDR2 is YYNGEE. With V trimmed by 5 bases and J by 0 bases, 7 bases remained unmatched. CDR3 sequence: CASSESGTSSYEQYF. As DNA, the CDR3 is TGTGCCAGCAGTGAGAGCGGGACTAGCTCCTACGAGCAGTACTTC.

This sequence joins TRBV7-9 and TRBJ2-7, with D possibly matching TRBD1 (5 bases). The CDR3 runs to 14 residues. Trimming took 4 bases from V and 2 from J, leaving 12 bases between them. The V gene's germline CDR1 is SEHNR and CDR2 FQNEAQ (reference sequence). The CDR3 coding sequence is TGTGCCAGCAGCTCGACAGTCCTTACCTACGAGCAGTACTTC. As protein: CASSSTVLTYEQYF.

This clone was observed once. The chain joins TRBV6-5 to TRBJ1-6, with TRBD1 as a possible D gene (6 bases). Germline CDR1 reads MNHEY; CDR2 reads SVGAGI. V was clipped by 6 bases and J by 9 bases, with 18 bases between them. The CDR3 is 15 amino acids. CDR3 coding DNA: TGTGCCAGCAGATCACTGACGGACAGATTTTCACCCCTCCACTTT. Protein: CASRSLTDRFSPLHF.

V is TRBV4-3 and J is TRBJ2-2; TRBD1 might be the D (6 bases). CDR3 size: 13 residues. Germline V CDR1 and CDR2: LGHNA, YSLEER. V lost 7 bases to trimming and J lost 8 bases, with 14 bases between them. The DNA for the CDR3 is TGCGCCAGCAAGGGGGTCGGGGTTGGGGAGCTGTTTTTT. This encodes CASKGVGVGELFF.

The CDR3 nucleotides read TGTGCCAGTAGTCTGGAGGAAGACTATGGCTACACCTTC. Protein sequence: CASSLEEDYGYTF. The rearrangement links TRBV19 to TRBJ1-2; D gene unclear. V was trimmed by 5 bases and J by 3 bases, leaving 10 bases between them. CDR3 length: 13 residues. CDR1 and CDR2 (germline): LNHDA, SQIVND (reference sequence).

This clone occurred a few times. Additional DNA sequences in this sample encode the identical CDR3. This chain connects TRBV29-1 to TRBJ1-1; D uncertain. Germline assignment: CDR1 SQVTM and CDR2 ANQGSEA. The CDR3 consists of 12 residues. With 4 bases removed from V and 2 bases from J, the gap between germline ends came to 8 bases. The CDR3 spells CSVGGLNTEAFF. CDR3 DNA sequence: TGCAGCGTTGGCGGTTTAAACACTGAAGCTTTCTTT.